These 22 T cell receptor beta chains came from one sample sequenced in a study of identical twins. TCRdb re-derived calls from the 5' RACE reads in MiXCR, one entry per CDR3 protein. The sample records 1.5 million to 2 million distinct CDR3 sequences, less than 40% being singletons. Sequenced input: cord blood. The receptors were sampled from a newborn girl in good health.

This clonotype was picked up many times. V and J are TRBV29-1 and TRBJ2-1; possibly TRBD2 for D (6 bases). V gave up 5 bases and J gave up 7 bases, with 18 bases separating them. Germline V gene sequence: CDR1 SQVTM, CDR2 ANQGSEA. The CDR3 has 14 amino acids. CDR3 in DNA: TGCAGCGTTACTCTAGCGCTAAGTGATAATGAGCAGTTCTTC. It translates to CSVTLALSDNEQFF.

This clonotype was detected only a few times. The chain recombines TRBV12-3 or TRBV12-4 with TRBJ2-7, with D possibly matching TRBD1 (7 bases). The V gene lost 7 bases and the J gene lost 4 bases, with 29 bases spanning the gap. This CDR3 contains 18 residues. CDR3 coding DNA: TGTGCCAGCATCTGGGAAGGGGGCCACGCAAGGAGGGAATACGAGCAGTACTTC. Translation: CASIWEGGHARREYEQYF.

This clonotype was found a few times. The gene calls are TRBV7-2 and TRBJ2-1; D uncertain. This CDR3 has 13 residues. CDR1 SGHTA and CDR2 FQGNSA come from the germline V gene. The V end lost 4 bases, the J end lost 4 bases, and 8 bases lay between the germline ends. In nucleotides, the CDR3 is TGTGCCAGCAGCTCGGCGTTATACAATGAGCAGTTCTTC. This codes for CASSSALYNEQFF. Based on the CDR3 plus reference TRBV7-2 and TRBJ2-1, the full variable domain is GAGVSQSPSNKVTEKGKDVELRCDPISGHTALYWYRQSLGQGLEFLIYFQGNSAPDKSGLPSDRFSAERTGGSVSTLTIQRTQQEDSAVYLCASSSALYNEQFFGPGTRLTVL.

This clonotype turned up a few times. The chain carries TRBV11-2 and TRBJ2-4; D remains ambiguous. The J call is doubtful: the DNA matches TRBJ2-5 better. The CDR3 extends over 13 amino acids. The germline V gene encodes CDR1 SGHAT and CDR2 FQNNGV. This CDR3 reads CASRTLSKGTQYF. Written as DNA, the CDR3 is TGTGCCAGCAGAACCCTTAGTAAGGGGACCCAGTACTTC.

As regards this clonotype: The junction does not match germline at one end; this may be a read error. V usage is TRBV2 and J usage is TRBJ1-4; D gene unclear. The germline V gene encodes CDR1 SNHLY and CDR2 FYNNEI. The CDR3 sequence is 12 residues long. The CDR3 region is CASRAQNEELFF. CDR3 nucleotides: TGTGCCAGCAGGGCCCAAAATGAAGAACTGTTTTTT.

This clonotype turned up a few times. The V gene is TRBV7-9, the J gene TRBJ1-5, with 10 bases that match TRBD1. This CDR3 region has 15 residues. Germline assignment: CDR1 SEHNR and CDR2 FQNEAQ (reference sequence). The V segment lost 8 bases and the J segment 4 bases; nucleotides outside the gene matches: 8. CDR3 coding DNA: TGTGCCAGCTCTCTGACAGGGGGCCTAAATCAGCCCCAGCATTTT. Amino acid sequence: CASSLTGGLNQPQHF.

This sequence joins TRBV5-1 and TRBJ2-1; a weak D match, TRBD1 (7 bases). V lost 6 bases and J lost 4, with 17 bases in between. This CDR3 region has 15 residues. In germline, CDR1 is SGHRS, CDR2 YFSETQ. The CDR3 is CASNLGGRGYNEQFF. For the CDR3, the DNA is TGCGCCAGCAATCTGGGGGGCAGGGGGTACAATGAGCAGTTCTTC.

Turning to this clonotype: No conserved phenylalanine or tryptophan is present at the end of the CDR3, so a read error is the likely explanation. The chain combines TRBV2 with TRBJ2-3; D ambiguous. This CDR3 spans 13 amino acids. CDR1 is SNHLY and CDR2 is FYNNEI in the germline V gene. V was clipped by 8 bases and J by 4 bases, with 13 bases between them. Here the CDR3 DNA reads TGTGCCAGCGGAGTTGGAGTCGCAGATACGCAGTATTCT. This encodes CASGVGVADTQYS.

The chain recombines TRBV10-3 with TRBJ2-5; D not resolved. The J call may be wrong; the DNA end is better matched by TRBJ2-7. This CDR3 has 12 residues. Germline CDR1 and CDR2: ENHRY and SYGVKD. CDR3: CAISPSACEQYF. The CDR3 region has the DNA TGTGCCATCAGTCCTTCAGCATGCGAGCAGTACTTC.

A remark on this clonotype: This may be a read error, as it is one base from a much larger clone. The DNA of the CDR3 is TGCAGGCCCGCGGGTAGCACAGAGACCCAGTTCTTC. Translating gives CRPAGSTETQFF. The rearrangement links TRBV20-1 to TRBJ2-5; maybe TRBD2 (5 bases). The DNA end favors TRBJ2-1, so the J call may be wrong. CDR3 length equals 12 residues. Germline V gene sequence: CDR1 DFQATT, CDR2 SNEGSKA (reference sequence).

J is TRBJ2-7 and V is TRBV4-2; no firm D call. Between the trimmed V and J ends, which lost 0 bases and 1 base, there was a span of 7 bases. Germline CDR1 reads LGHNA; CDR2 reads YNFKEQ. The CDR3 is 14 amino acids. CDR3 DNA sequence: TGTGCCAGCAGCCAAGATGGAAGGTCCTACGAGCAGTACTTC. Protein product: CASSQDGRSYEQYF.

V is TRBV6-4 and J is TRBJ1-2; D remains ambiguous. The CDR3 runs to 14 residues. The V end was cut by 9 bases, the J end by 4 bases, with 18 bases between. Germline assignment: CDR1 MRHNA and CDR2 SNTAGT. CDR3 coding DNA: TGTGCCAGGAAACTTAGAGTACTGGGCTATGGCTACACCTTC. This translates into CARKLRVLGYGYTF.

CDR3 sequence: CASSLSSSGRHGELFF. The CDR3 region has the DNA TGCGCCAGCAGCTTGAGTTCTAGCGGGAGACACGGGGAGCTGTTTTTT. The rearrangement uses TRBV5-1 and TRBJ2-2, with 10 bases fitting TRBD2. Germline V gene sequence: CDR1 SGHRS, CDR2 YFSETQ. CDR3 length: 16 amino acids. The ends lost 1 base at V and 7 bases at J; junction bases unmatched: 7.

There are a few counts of this clonotype. V gene TRBV21-1 combines with J gene TRBJ2-5; the D segment call TRBD1 is taken from the table without a DNA check. TRBV21-1 is annotated as a pseudogene. The CDR3 spans 18 residues. The CDR3: CASSKEGTGHGTQETQYF. The DNA of the CDR3 is TGTGCCAGCAGCAAAGAAGGGACAGGCCATGGGACCCAAGAGACCCAGTACTTC.

This clonotype was found many times. CDR3 loop: CASGRGPFNYGYTF. The CDR3 coding sequence is TGTGCCAGCGGCAGGGGGCCCTTTAACTATGGCTACACCTTC. The chain employs TRBV6-1 and TRBJ1-2, with 8 bases aligning to TRBD1. Looked up from germline, CDR1 is MNHNS and CDR2 is SASEGT. The CDR3 runs to 14 residues. J lost 1 base, V lost 8 bases, and 6 bases had no gene match.

Only a few counts were recorded for this clonotype. The V and J genes are TRBV2 and TRBJ2-7; 8 positions agree with TRBD2. The CDR3 loop spans 22 amino acids. Unmatched junction bases numbered 26, after V lost 4 bases and J lost 0 bases. Germline values: CDR1 SNHLY, CDR2 FYNNEI. This chain's CDR3 is CASSGPVHMSWRLAHSSYEQYF. CDR3 nucleotide sequence: TGTGCCAGCAGTGGCCCGGTGCACATGTCATGGAGACTAGCGCATAGCTCCTACGAGCAGTACTTC.

This clonotype was counted at least ten times. The V and J genes are TRBV28 and TRBJ2-4; D remains unclear. The V and J ends lost 3 bases and 10 bases respectively, with 7 bases between them. CDR1 and CDR2 from the germline V gene are MDHEN and SYDVKM. This CDR3 region has 11 residues. CDR3 DNA: TGTGCCAGCAGTTTCGCTAGGATTCAGTACTTC. Its protein is CASSFARIQYF.

This clonotype has more than one count but fewer than ten. In DNA, the CDR3 is TGCAGCGTTGAAGGGAGAGTCTCCTACGAGCAGTACTTC. Amino acids: CSVEGRVSYEQYF. J is TRBJ2-7 and V is TRBV29-1; D uncertain. This CDR3 is built from 13 residues. CDR1 is SQVTM and CDR2 is ANQGSEA in the germline V gene. Trimming removed 1 base at V and 0 bases at J, with 7 bases between.

This sequence joins TRBV4-1 and TRBJ2-7, with 10 bases lining up with TRBD2. The CDR3 is 14 amino acids. The J segment lost 7 bases and the V segment lost 2 bases, leaving 5 bases of the junction unmatched. The germline V gene has CDR1 MGHRA and CDR2 YSYEKL. CDR3 residues: CASSQPSSGSEQYF. DNA for the CDR3: TGCGCCAGCAGCCAACCTTCTAGCGGGAGTGAGCAGTACTTC.

As concerns this clonotype: A single base separates this from a much larger clone, so it may be a read error. J is TRBJ2-4 and V is TRBV5-1, with TRBD2 as a possible D gene (6 bases). Germline-derived CDR1 and CDR2 are SGHRS and YFSETQ. Between the trimmed V and J ends, which lost 1 base and 2 bases, there was a span of 16 bases. This CDR3 is built from 17 residues. The CDR3 spells CASSLTGRRVTKNIQYF. The CDR3 DNA reads TGCGCCAGCAGCTTGACCGGACGGAGGGTAACCAAAAACATTCAGTACTTC.

This clonotype was counted only a few times. This chain connects TRBV20-1 to TRBJ2-7; D call uncertain. V was cut by 3 bases and J by 3 bases, with 6 bases left in between. The CDR3 totals 11 residues. Germline V lookup: CDR1 DFQATT, CDR2 SNEGSKA (reference sequence). The CDR3, as DNA: TGCAGTGCTAGTAAAAGCTACGAGCAGTACTTC. Translating it yields CSASKSYEQYF.

This clonotype was found a few times. The chain joins TRBV12-3 or TRBV12-4 to TRBJ2-1; the D gene is possibly TRBD2 (6 bases). This CDR3 has 17 amino acids. V gave up 6 bases and J gave up 0 bases, with 18 bases separating them. CDR3 in amino acids: CASSPYSGSNSYNEQFF. In nucleotides, the CDR3 is TGTGCCAGCAGCCCATACAGCGGGTCTAACTCCTACAATGAGCAGTTCTTC.